This T cell receptor (beta chain) is from a study of T cells in Graves' hyperthyroidism and ophthalmopathy. Looked up from germline, CDR1 is MGHRA and CDR2 is YSYEKL. The CDR3 runs 14 residues. V was clipped by 6 bases and J by 4 bases; unmatched bases: 4. Whole-study results and caveats: Prediction of ophthalmopathy progression came a median 6.5 months pre-onset. In simple terms, a model built on 13 V-J features told ophthalmopathy apart from stable hyperthyroidism.

This clonotype was counted only a few times. Its antigen is not identified. Patients with uncontrolled infections, other autoimmune diseases, pregnancy or lactation were excluded. PBMCs were obtained from approximately 10 ml fresh peripheral blood. RNA transcripts provided the source from which TCR beta CDR3 regions were amplified. Using the HTBI primer set, a first-round RT-PCR was run on the TCR CDR3. From the multiplex PCR reads, TCRdb called clonotypes with MiXCR, one entry per CDR3 protein. Counted here are about 770,000 distinct CDR3 sequences, about 19% occurring once; the ten biggest clones make up over 15%.

This chain connects TRBV4-1 to TRBJ2-1, with TRBD2 matching over 9 bases. The TCR comes from a woman aged 50 to 60 with Graves' hyperthyroidism that later progressed to Graves' ophthalmopathy. Sequencing was done on a sample of blood. The DNA of the CDR3 is TGCGCCAGCAGACAGAGCGGGGGGTACAATGAGCAGTTCTTC. Its translation is CASRQSGGYNEQFF.